This T cell receptor (beta chain) was identified in a study of T cell repertoires in cytomegalovirus infection (dated by TCRdb to the late 2010s). At the level of the whole study: Donor HLA type was relevant to the analysis, because carriage of CMV infection together with the matching HLA type was indicated by public TCR beta signatures. Paper-wide results and their limitations: The ex vivo response was dominated by HLA-C-restricted CMV-specific TCR beta clonotypes, which also provided the single most frequent clonotype in two of eight donors. Cumulative frequency of public TCR beta family members discriminated carriers of CMV infection plus the relevant HLA type in this cohort and an independent 352-donor cohort.

Instrument on record: Illumina HiSeq 1500. In TCRdb, the public reads were trimmed at Q25 with fastp and aligned with MiXCR, with productive beta chains retained. Every entry covers one CDR3 protein and lists the most common genes and DNA from its rows. Here the sample has approximately 170,000 distinct CDR3 sequences; approximately 14% occur a single time. The ten biggest clones cover 27% of the sample. About this clonotype: Which antigen it targets is not known. No much larger clone exists at a distance of one base, and base qualities are not known.

The sample was PBMCs. The clonotype was recovered from a human donor in good health (CMV status not recorded). Some clones in this sample may be carry-over from other donors' samples.

DNA sequence: TGTGCCAGCTCACTGGGACAGGCAGAGTTCACCGGGGAGCTGTTTTTT. This gives the protein CASSLGQAEFTGELFF. Here the chain combines TRBV18 and TRBJ2-2; 8 of the junction bases match TRBD1. Measured from the cysteine to the phenylalanine, the CDR3 is 16 residues long. Just the 48-base CDR3 DNA is kept, in frame starting at base 1. V is cut back by 4 bases and J by 4 bases, with 8 bases in the junction unmatched. Based on the germline V gene, the CDR1 and CDR2 sequences are KGHSH and LQKENI.